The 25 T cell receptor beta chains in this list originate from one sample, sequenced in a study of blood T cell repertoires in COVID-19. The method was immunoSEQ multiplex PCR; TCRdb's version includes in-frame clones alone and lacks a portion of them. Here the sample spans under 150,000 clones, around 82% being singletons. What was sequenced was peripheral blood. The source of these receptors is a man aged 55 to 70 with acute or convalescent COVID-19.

As DNA, the CDR3 is TGCGCCAGCAGCCAAGGCGGGGCGGGACTGGAGACCCAGTACTTC. Protein product: CASSQGGAGLETQYF. The genes are TRBV5-1 and TRBJ2-5, with D maybe TRBD2 (6 bases). CDR1 and CDR2 from the germline V gene are SGHRS and YFSETQ. Between the trimmed V and J ends, which lost 4 bases and 5 bases, there was a span of 18 bases. The CDR3 spans 15 residues.

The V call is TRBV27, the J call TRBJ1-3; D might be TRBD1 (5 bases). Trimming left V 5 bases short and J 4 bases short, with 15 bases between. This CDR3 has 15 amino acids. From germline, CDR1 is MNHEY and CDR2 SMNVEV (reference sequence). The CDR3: CASSRAGSAGNTIYF. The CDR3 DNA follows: TGTGCCAGCAGTCGAGCAGGGTCAGCAGGAAACACCATATATTTT.

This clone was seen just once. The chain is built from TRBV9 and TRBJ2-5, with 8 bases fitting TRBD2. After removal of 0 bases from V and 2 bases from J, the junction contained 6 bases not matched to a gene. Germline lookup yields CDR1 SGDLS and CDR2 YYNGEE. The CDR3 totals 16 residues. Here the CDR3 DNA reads TGTGCCAGCAGCGTAGCGGCCCGGGGGGGACAAGAGACCCAGTACTTC. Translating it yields CASSVAARGGQETQYF.

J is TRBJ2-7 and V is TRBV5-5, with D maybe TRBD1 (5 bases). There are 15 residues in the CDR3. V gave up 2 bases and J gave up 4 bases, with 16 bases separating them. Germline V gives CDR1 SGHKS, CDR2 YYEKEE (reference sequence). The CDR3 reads CASSLNQGTIYEQYF. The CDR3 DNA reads TGTGCCAGCAGCTTAAACCAGGGAACAATTTACGAGCAGTACTTC.

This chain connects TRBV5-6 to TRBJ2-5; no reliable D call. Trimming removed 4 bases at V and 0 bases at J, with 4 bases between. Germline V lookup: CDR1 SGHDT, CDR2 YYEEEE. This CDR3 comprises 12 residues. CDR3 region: CASSQYQETQYF. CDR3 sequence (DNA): TGTGCCAGCAGCCAGTACCAAGAGACCCAGTACTTC.

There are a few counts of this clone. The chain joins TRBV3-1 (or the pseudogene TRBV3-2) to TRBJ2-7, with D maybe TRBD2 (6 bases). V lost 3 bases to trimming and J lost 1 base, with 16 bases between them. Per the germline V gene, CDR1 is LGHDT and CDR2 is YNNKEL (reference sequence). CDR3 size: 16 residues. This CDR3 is CASSQHGGSKSYEQYF. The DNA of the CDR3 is TGTGCCAGCAGCCAGCATGGAGGGAGTAAGTCCTACGAGCAGTACTTC.

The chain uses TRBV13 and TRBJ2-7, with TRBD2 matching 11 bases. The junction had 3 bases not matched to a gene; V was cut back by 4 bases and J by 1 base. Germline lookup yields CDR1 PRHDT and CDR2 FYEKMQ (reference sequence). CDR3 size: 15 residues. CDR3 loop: CASSSRTSGSYEQYF. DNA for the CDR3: TGTGCCAGCAGCTCACGGACTAGCGGGTCCTACGAGCAGTACTTC.

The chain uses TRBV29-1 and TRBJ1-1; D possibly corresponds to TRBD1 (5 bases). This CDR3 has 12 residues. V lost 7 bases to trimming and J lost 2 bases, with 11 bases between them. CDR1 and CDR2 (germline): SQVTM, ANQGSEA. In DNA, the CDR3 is TGCAGCGCCCGACAGTCTAACACTGAAGCTTTCTTT. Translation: CSARQSNTEAFF.

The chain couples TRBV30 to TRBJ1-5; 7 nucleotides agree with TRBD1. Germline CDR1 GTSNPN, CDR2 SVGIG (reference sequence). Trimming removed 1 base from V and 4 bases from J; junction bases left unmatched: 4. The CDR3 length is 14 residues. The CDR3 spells CAWSGGRGNQPQHF. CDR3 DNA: TGTGCCTGGAGTGGGGGCAGGGGGAATCAGCCCCAGCATTTT.

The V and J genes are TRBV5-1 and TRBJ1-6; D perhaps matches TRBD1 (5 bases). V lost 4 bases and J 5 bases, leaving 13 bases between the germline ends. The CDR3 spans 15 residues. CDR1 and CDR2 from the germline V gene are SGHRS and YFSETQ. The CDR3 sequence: CASSGGTADNSPLHF. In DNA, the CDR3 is TGCGCCAGCAGCGGGGGGACGGCCGATAATTCACCCCTCCACTTT.

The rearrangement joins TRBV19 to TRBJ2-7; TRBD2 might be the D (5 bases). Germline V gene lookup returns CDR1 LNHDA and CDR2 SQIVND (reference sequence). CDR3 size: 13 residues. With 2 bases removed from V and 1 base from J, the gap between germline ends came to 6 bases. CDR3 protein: CASSIRRSYEQYF. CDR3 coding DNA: TGTGCCAGTAGTATAAGGAGGTCCTACGAGCAGTACTTC.

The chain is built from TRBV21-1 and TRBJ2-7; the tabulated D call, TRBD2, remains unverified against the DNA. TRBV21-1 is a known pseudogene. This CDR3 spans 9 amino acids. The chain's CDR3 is CAPSGEQYF. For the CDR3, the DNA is TGTGCCCCCTCGGGGGAGCAGTACTTC.

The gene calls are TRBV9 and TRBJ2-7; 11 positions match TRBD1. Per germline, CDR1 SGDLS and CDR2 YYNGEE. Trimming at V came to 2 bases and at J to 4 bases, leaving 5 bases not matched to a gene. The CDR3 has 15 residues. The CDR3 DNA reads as TGTGCCAGCAGCGTCGGACAGGGGGCGCGGTACGAGCAGTACTTC. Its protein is CASSVGQGARYEQYF.

The CDR3 is CASSLASGRPEQYF. The CDR3 bases are TGTGCCAGCAGCTTAGCAAGCGGGAGACCCGAGCAGTACTTC. The V gene is TRBV7-9, the J gene TRBJ2-7, with 8 nucleotides matching TRBD2. Germline loops: CDR1 SEHNR, CDR2 FQNEAQ (reference sequence). CDR3 length: 14 amino acids. Trimming removed 0 bases from V and 6 bases from J; junction bases left unmatched: 4.

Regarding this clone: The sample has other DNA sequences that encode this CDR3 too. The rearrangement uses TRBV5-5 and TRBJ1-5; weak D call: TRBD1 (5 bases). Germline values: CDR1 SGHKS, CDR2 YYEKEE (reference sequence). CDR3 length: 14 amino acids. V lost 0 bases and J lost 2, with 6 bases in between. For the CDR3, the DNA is TGTGCCAGCAGCTTGGAAGGGGGCAATCAGCCCCAGCATTTT. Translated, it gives CASSLEGGNQPQHF.

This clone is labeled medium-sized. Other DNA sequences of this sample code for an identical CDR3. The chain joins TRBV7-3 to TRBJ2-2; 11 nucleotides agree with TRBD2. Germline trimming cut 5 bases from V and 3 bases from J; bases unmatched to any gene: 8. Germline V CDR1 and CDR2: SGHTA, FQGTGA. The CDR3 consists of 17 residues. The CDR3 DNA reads TGTGCCAGCAGCCCTATAGCGGGAGGGCCGGACACCGGGGAGCTGTTTTTT. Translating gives CASSPIAGGPDTGELFF.

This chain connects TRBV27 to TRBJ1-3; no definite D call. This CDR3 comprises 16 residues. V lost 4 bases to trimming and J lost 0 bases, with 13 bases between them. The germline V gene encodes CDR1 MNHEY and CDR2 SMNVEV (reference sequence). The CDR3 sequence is CASSSSVCFSGNTIYF. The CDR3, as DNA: TGTGCCAGCAGTTCCTCCGTCTGTTTCTCTGGAAACACCATATATTTT.

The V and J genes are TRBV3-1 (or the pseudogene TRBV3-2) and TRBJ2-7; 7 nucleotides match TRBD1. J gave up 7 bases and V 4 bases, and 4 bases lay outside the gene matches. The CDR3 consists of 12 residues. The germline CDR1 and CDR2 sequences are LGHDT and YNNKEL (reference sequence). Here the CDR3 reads CASSLTGREQYF. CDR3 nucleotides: TGTGCCAGCAGCCTGACAGGGCGAGAGCAGTACTTC.

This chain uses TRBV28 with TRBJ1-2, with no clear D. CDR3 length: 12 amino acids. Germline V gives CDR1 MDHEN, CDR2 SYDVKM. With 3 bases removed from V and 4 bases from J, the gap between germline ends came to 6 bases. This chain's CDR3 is CASSFGLYGYTF. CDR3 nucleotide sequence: TGTGCCAGCAGTTTTGGACTCTATGGCTACACCTTC.

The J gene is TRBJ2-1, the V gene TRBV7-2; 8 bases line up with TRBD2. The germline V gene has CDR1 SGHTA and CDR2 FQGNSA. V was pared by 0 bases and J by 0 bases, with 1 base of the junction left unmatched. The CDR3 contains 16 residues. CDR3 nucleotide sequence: TGTGCCAGCAGCTTAGCGGGGACTAGCTCCTACAATGAGCAGTTCTTC. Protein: CASSLAGTSSYNEQFF.

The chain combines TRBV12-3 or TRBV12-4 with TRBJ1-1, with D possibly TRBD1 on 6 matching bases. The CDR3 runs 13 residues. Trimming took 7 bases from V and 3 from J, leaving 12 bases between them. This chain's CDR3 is CASIQGKDTEAFF. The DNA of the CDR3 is TGTGCCAGCATTCAGGGGAAGGACACTGAAGCTTTCTTT.

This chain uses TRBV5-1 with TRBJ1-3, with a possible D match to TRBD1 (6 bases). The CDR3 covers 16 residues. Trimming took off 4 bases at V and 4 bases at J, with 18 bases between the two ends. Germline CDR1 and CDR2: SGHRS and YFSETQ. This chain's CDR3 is CASSPGAFRAGNTIYF. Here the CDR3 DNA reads TGCGCCAGCAGCCCAGGGGCCTTTAGAGCCGGAAACACCATATATTTT.

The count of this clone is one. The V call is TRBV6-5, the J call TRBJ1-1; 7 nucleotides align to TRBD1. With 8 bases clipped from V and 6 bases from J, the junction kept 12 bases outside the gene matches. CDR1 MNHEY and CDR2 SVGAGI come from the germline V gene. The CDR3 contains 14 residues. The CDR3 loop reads CASSGRQGIPEAFF. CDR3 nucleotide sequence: TGTGCCAGCTCCGGTCGACAGGGAATTCCTGAAGCTTTCTTT.

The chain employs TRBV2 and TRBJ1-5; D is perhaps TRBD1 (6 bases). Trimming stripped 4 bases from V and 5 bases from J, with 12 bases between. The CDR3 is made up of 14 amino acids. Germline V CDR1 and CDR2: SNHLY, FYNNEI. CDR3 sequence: CASSVSQGDQPQHF. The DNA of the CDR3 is TGTGCCAGCAGTGTCTCACAGGGAGATCAGCCCCAGCATTTT.

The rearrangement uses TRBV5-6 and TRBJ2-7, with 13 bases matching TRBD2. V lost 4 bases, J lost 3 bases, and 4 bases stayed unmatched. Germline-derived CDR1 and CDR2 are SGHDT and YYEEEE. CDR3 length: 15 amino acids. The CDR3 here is CASSPWTSGSYEQYF. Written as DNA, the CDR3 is TGTGCCAGCAGCCCCTGGACTAGCGGGAGCTACGAGCAGTACTTC.